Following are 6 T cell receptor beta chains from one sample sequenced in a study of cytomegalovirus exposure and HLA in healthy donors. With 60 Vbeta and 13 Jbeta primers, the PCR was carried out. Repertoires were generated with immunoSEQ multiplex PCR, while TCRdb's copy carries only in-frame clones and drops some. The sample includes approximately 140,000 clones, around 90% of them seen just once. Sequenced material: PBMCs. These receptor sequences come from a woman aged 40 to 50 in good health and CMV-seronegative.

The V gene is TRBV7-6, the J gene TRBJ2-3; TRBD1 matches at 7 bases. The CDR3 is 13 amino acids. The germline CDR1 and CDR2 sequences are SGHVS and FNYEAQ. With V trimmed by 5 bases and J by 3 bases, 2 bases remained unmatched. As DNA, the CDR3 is TGTGCCAGCAGCAACAGGGGAACAGATACGCAGTATTTT. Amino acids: CASSNRGTDTQYF.

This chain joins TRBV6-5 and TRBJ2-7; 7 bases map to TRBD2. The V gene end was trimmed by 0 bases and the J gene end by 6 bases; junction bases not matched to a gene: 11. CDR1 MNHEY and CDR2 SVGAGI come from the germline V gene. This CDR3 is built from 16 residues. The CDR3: CASSYSSGGYLFEQYF. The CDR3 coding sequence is TGTGCCAGCAGTTACTCTTCCGGGGGGTACTTGTTCGAGCAGTACTTC.

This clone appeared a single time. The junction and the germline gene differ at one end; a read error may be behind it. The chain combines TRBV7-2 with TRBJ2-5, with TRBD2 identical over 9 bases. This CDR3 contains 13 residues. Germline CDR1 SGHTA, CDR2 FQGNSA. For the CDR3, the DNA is TGTGCCAGCAGCGTAGCGGGAGAAGAGACCCAGTACTTC. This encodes CASSVAGEETQYF. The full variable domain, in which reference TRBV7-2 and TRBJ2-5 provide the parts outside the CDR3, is GAGVSQSPSNKVTEKGKDVELRCDPISGHTALYWYRQSLGQGLEFLIYFQGNSAPDKSGLPSDRFSAERTGGSVSTLTIQRTQQEDSAVYLCASSVAGEETQYFGPGTRLLVL.

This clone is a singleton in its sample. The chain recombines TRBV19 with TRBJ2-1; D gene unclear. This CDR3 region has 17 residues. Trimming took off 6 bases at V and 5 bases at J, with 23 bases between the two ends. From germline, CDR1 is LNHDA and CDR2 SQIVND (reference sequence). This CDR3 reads CASSFLWNPGENNEQFF. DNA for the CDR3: TGTGCCAGTAGCTTCCTTTGGAACCCCGGAGAGAACAATGAGCAGTTCTTC.

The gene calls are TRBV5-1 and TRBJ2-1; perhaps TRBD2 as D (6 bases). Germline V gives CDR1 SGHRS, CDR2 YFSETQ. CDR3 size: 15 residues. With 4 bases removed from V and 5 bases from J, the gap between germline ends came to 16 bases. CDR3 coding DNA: TGCGCCAGCAGCCCCCTTGGAGGGAGAGACAATGAGCAGTTCTTC. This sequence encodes CASSPLGGRDNEQFF.

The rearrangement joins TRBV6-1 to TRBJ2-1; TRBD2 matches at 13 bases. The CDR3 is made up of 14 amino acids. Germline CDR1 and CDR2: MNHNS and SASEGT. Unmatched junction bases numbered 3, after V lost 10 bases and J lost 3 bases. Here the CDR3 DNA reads TGTGCCACCGGACTAGCGGGAGACTACAATGAGCAGTTCTTC. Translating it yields CATGLAGDYNEQFF.